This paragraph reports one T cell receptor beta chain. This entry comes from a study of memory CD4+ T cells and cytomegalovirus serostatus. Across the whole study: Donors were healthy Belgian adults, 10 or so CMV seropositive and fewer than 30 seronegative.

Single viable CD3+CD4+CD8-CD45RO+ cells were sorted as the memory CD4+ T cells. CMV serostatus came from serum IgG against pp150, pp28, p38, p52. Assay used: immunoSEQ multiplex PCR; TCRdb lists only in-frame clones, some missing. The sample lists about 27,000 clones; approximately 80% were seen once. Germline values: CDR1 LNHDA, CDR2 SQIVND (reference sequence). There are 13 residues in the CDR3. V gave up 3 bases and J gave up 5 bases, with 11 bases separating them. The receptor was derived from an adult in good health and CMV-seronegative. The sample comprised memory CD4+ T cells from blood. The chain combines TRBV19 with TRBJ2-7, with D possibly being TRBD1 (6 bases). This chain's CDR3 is CASSIRTVHEQYF. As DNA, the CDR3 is TGTGCCAGTAGTATTAGGACAGTCCACGAGCAGTACTTC. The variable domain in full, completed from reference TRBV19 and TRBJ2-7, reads DGGITQSPKYLFRKEGQNVTLSCEQNLNHDAMYWYRQDPGQGLRLIYYSQIVNDFQKGDIAEGYSVSREKKESFPLTVTSAQKNPTAFYLCASSIRTVHEQYFGPGTRLTVT.